This T cell receptor (beta chain) is drawn from a study of EBV T-cell therapy then PD-1 blockade in nasopharyngeal carcinoma. Sequenced by immunoSEQ multiplex PCR; TCRdb stores in-frame clones only, minus some. The sample lists around 20,000 clones; around four fifths were seen once. Germline V lookup: CDR1 SNHLY, CDR2 FYNNEI. Trimming stripped 8 bases from V and 2 bases from J, with 13 bases between. The CDR3 has 14 amino acids. Regarding time point: 266 days after commencement of treatment, after nivolumab therapy. Treatment given: AdE1-LMPpoly-expanded autologous EBV-specific T-cell therapy followed by anti-PD-1 nivolumab. The sample holds one count of this clone. As yet, its antigen is unknown.

The sequence was collected from a man aged 35-49 years with nasopharyngeal carcinoma. J is TRBJ1-5 and V is TRBV2, with D perhaps matching TRBD1 (6 bases). Sequencing was performed on CD8+ T cells from blood, taken around day 260 from a patient whose treatment included autologous EBV-specific T cells and nivolumab. As DNA, the CDR3 is TGTGCCAGCTCACGGGGGGCTGGCAATCAGCCCCAGCATTTT. As protein: CASSRGAGNQPQHF.